The present T cell receptor beta chain was sequenced within a study of shared clonotypes between healthy human individuals. At the level of the study: Sampling drew on donors who were a couple of women and a few men aged 18 to 49. Points from the study as a whole: Among donors, sharing of clonotypes was expected to be affected by sequencing depth. Despite large depth, sorted-subset datasets appeared incompletely sequenced. What naive subsets generally showed was a larger estimated richness than memory subsets showed.

This table comes from immunoSEQ multiplex PCR, and its TCRdb copy is limited to in-frame clones, with some not included. The repertoire includes around 2,000,000 clones, over 85% of them detected once, and 1% to 1.3% sits in the top ten. With respect to this clone: The target antigen is unknown.

Naive CD8 cells, CD45RO-negative and positively selected for CCR7, excluded terminally differentiated effector memory CD45RA+ cells. Trimming shortened V by 5 bases and J by 5 bases, and 15 bases separated the two germline ends. This CDR3 is built from 14 residues. Germline V CDR1 and CDR2: MNHEY, SVGAGI. V and J are TRBV6-5 and TRBJ1-2, with D possibly matching TRBD1 (6 bases). Sequenced: naive CD8+ T cells sorted from blood. The TCR comes from a young man in good health. CDR3 nucleotides: TGTGCCAGCAGTGGGGACACGGACCTATATGGCTACACCTTC. Its translation: CASSGDTDLYGYTF.